This entry is about one TCR beta chain. The sample originates from a study of blood T cell repertoires in COVID-19. As for the study in general: Both acute and convalescent COVID-19 samples were obtained from the United States, Italy and Spain.

The CDR3 spans 13 residues. V was cut by 3 bases and J by 7 bases, with 9 bases left in between. Method: immunoSEQ multiplex PCR; TCRdb's copy keeps in-frame clones and lacks some. The sample yields hundreds of thousands of clones, under 90% seen once. This TCR was recovered from a woman aged 45-65 years who had recovered from COVID-19. The sequencing input was peripheral blood. The rearrangement uses TRBV12-3 or TRBV12-4 and TRBJ1-4, with no clear D. This chain's CDR3 is CASSFSGTEKLFF. For the CDR3, the DNA is TGTGCCAGCAGTTTTTCAGGCACTGAAAAACTGTTTTTT.